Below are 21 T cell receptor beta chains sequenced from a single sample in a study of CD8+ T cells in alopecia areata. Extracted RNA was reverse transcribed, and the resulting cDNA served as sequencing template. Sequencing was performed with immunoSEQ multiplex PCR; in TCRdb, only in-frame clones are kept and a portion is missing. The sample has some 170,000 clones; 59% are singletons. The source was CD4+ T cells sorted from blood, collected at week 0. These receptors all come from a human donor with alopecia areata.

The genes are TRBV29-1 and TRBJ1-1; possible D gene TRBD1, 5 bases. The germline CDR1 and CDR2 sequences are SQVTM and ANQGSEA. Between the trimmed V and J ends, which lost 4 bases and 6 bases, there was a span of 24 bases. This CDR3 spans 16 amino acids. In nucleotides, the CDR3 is TGCAGCGTTGTAAGGGAGTTGGGGGTCTATTTCGCTGAAGCTTTCTTT. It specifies CSVVRELGVYFAEAFF.

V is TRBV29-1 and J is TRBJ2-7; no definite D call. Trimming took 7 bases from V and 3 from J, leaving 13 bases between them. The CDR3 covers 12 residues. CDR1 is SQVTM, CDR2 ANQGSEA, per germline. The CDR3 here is CSAGREYYEQYF. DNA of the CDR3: TGCAGCGCAGGTCGAGAATACTACGAGCAGTACTTC.

In DNA form, the CDR3 reads TGCAGCGTTGAGTTCCCCGATGAAAAACTGTTTTTT. Translated, it gives CSVEFPDEKLFF. V usage is TRBV29-1 and J usage is TRBJ1-4; D ambiguous. Deletions cut 3 bases from V and 6 bases from J, with 8 bases between. The germline V gene encodes CDR1 SQVTM and CDR2 ANQGSEA. The CDR3 has 12 amino acids. The full variable domain, in which reference TRBV29-1 and TRBJ1-4 provide the parts outside the CDR3, is SAVISQKPSRDICQRGTSLTIQCQVDSQVTMMFWYRQQPGQSLTLIATANQGSEATYESGFVIDKFPISRPNLTFSTLTVSNMSPEDSSIYLCSVEFPDEKLFFGSGTQLSVL.

The CDR3 is CAWNPGGRAYGYTF. CDR3 in DNA: TGTGCCTGGAACCCCGGGGGGCGGGCCTATGGCTACACCTTC. This chain connects TRBV30 to TRBJ1-2; D possibly corresponds to TRBD1 (6 bases). CDR3 length: 14 residues. Germline V gives CDR1 GTSNPN, CDR2 SVGIG (reference sequence). The V and J ends lost 4 bases and 4 bases respectively, with 16 bases between them.

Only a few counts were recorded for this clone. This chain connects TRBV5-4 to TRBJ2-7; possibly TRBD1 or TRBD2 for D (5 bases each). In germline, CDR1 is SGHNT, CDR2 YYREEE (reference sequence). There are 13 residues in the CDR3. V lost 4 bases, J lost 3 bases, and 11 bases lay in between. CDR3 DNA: TGTGCCAGCAGCAGGGACGGTTTCTACGAGCAGTACTTC. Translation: CASSRDGFYEQYF.

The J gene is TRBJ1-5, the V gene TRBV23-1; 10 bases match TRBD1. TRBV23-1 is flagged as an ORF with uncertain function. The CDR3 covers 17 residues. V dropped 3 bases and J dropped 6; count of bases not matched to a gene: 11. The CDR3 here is CASSHRRGQGTGQPQHF. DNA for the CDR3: TGCGCCAGCAGTCATCGCCGGGGACAGGGGACTGGTCAGCCCCAGCATTTT.

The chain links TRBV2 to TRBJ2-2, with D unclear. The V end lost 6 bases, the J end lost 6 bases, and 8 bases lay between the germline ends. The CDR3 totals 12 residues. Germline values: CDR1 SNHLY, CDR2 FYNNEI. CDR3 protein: CASSRHAGELFF. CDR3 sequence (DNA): TGTGCCAGCAGCAGACACGCCGGGGAGCTGTTTTTT.

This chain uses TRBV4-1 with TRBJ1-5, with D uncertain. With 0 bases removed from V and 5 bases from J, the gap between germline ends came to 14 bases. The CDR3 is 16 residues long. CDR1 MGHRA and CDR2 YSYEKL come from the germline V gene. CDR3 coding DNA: TGCGCCAGCAGCCAAGATCGGACTCGATACGATCAGCCCCAGCATTTT. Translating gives CASSQDRTRYDQPQHF.

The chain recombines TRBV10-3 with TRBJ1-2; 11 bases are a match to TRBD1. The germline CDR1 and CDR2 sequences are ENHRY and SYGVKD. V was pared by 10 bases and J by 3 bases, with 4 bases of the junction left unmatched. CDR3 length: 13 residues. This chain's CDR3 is CATGQGADYGYTF. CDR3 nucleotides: TGTGCCACCGGACAGGGGGCCGACTATGGCTACACCTTC.

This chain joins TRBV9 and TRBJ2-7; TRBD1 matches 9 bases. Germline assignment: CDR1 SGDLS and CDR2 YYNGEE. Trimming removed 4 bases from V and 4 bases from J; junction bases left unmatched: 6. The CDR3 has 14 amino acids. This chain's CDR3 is CASSLGQGSYEQYF. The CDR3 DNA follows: TGTGCCAGCAGCCTAGGACAGGGGAGTTACGAGCAGTACTTC. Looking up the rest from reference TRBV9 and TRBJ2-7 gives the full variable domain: DSGVTQTPKHLITATGQRVTLRCSPRSGDLSVYWYQQSLDQGLQFLIQYYNGEERAKGNILERFSAQQFPDLHSELNLSSLELGDSALYFCASSLGQGSYEQYFGPGTRLTVT.

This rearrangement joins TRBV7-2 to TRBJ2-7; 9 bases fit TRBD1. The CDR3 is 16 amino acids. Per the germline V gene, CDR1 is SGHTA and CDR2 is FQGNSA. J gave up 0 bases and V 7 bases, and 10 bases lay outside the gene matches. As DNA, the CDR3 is TGTGCCAGCACCCCCTCTGCGACAGGGGGCTCCTACGAGCAGTACTTC. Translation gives CASTPSATGGSYEQYF.

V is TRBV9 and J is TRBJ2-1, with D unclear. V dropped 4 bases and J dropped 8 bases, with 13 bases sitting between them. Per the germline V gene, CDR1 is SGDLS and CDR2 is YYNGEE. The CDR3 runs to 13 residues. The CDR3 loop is CASSPSLWDEQFF. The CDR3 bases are TGTGCCAGCAGCCCATCTCTTTGGGATGAGCAGTTCTTC.

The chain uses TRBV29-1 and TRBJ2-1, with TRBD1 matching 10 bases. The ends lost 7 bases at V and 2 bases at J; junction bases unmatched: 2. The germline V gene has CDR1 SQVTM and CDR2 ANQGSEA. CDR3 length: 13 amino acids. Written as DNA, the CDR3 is TGCAGCGCGGGACAGGGGCCCTACAATGAGCAGTTCTTC. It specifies CSAGQGPYNEQFF.

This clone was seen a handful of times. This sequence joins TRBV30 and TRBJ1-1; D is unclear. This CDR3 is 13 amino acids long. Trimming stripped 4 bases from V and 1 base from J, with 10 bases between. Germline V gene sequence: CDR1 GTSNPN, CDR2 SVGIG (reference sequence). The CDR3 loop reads CAWNHQENTEAFF. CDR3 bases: TGTGCCTGGAATCATCAGGAGAACACTGAAGCTTTCTTT.

CDR3 loop: CAWSVERDPSYF. The CDR3, as DNA: TGTGCCTGGAGTGTTGAGCGGGACCCGTCGTACTTC. The J gene is TRBJ2-7, the V gene TRBV30; TRBD2 aligns across 7 bases. This CDR3 is 12 amino acids long. Germline lookup yields CDR1 GTSNPN and CDR2 SVGIG (reference sequence). The junction had 8 bases not matched to a gene; V was cut back by 0 bases and J by 12 bases.

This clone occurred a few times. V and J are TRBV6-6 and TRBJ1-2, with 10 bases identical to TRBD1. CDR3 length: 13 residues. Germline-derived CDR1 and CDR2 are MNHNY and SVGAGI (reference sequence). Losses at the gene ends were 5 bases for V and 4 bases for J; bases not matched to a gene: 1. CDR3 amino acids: CASSGDRGYGYTF. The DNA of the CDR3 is TGTGCCAGCAGTGGGGACAGGGGCTATGGCTACACCTTC.

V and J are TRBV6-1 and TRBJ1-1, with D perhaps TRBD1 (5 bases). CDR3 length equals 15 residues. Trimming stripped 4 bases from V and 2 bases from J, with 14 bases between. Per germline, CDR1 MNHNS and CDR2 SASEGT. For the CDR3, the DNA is TGTGCCAGCAGTGGACGGCAGGGCACAAACACTGAAGCTTTCTTT. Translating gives CASSGRQGTNTEAFF.

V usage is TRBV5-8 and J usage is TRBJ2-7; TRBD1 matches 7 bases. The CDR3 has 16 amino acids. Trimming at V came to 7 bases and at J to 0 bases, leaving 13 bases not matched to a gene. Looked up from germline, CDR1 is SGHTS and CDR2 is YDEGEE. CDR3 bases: TGTGCCAGCCCCGCTCCCCCGGGACAGAGCTCCTACGAGCAGTACTTC. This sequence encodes CASPAPPGQSSYEQYF.

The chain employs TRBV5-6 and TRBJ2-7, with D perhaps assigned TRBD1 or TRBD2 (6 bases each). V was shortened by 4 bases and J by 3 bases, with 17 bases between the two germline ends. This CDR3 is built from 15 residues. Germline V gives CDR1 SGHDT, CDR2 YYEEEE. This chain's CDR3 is CASSLPLGGFYEQYF. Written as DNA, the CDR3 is TGTGCCAGCAGCCTGCCCTTGGGGGGCTTCTACGAGCAGTACTTC. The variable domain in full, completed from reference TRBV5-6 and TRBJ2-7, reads DAGVTQSPTHLIKTRGQQVTLRCSPKSGHDTVSWYQQALGQGPQFIFQYYEEEERQRGNFPDRFSGHQFPNYSSELNVNALLLGDSALYLCASSLPLGGFYEQYFGPGTRLTVT.

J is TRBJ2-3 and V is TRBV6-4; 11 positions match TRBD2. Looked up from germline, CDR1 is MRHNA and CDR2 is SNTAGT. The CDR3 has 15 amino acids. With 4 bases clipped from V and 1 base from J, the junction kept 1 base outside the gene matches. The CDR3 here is CASSVLAGGTDTQYF. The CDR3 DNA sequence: TGTGCCAGCAGTGTACTAGCGGGGGGCACAGATACGCAGTATTTT.

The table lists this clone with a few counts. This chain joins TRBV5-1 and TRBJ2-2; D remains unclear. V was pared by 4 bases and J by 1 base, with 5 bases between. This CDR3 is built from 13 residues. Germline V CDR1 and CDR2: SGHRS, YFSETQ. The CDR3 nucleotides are TGCGCCAGCAGCCCACAGAACACCGGGGAGCTGTTTTTT. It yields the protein CASSPQNTGELFF.